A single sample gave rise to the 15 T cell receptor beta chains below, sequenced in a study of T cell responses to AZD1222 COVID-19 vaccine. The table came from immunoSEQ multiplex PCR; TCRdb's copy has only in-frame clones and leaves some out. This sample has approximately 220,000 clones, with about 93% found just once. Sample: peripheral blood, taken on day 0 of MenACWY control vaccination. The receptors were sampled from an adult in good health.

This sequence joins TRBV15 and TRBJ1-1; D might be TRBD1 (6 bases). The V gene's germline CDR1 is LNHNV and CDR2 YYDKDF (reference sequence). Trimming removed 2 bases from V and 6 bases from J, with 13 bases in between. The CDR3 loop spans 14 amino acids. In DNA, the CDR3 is TGTGCCACCAGCAGAACAGGGAGCGCGGCTGAAGCTTTCTTT. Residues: CATSRTGSAAEAFF.

The CDR3 DNA is TGTGCCAGCAGTGACAGGAGGCTTAGGGAAGCTTTCTTT. Its translation is CASSDRRLREAFF. This rearrangement joins TRBV25-1 to TRBJ1-1, with no clear D. The CDR3 spans 13 residues. CDR1 is MGHDK and CDR2 is SYGVNS in the germline V gene. V was pared by 3 bases and J by 8 bases, with 13 bases between.

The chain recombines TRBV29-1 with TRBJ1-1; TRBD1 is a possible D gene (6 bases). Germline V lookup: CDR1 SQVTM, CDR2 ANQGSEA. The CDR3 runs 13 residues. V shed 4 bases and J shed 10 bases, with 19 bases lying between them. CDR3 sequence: CSVVRGAGDGAFF. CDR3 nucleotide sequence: TGCAGCGTTGTACGGGGGGCGGGTGACGGAGCTTTCTTT.

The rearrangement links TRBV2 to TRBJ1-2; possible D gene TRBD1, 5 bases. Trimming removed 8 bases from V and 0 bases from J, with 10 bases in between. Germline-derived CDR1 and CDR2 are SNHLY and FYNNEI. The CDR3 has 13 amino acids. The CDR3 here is CASERGPNYGYTF. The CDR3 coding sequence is TGTGCCAGCGAGAGGGGCCCTAACTATGGCTACACCTTC.

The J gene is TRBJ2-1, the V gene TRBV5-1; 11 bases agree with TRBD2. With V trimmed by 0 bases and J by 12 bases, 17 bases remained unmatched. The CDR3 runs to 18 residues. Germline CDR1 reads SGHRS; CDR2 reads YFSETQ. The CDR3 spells CASSLVGLSSGGSPAQFF. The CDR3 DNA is TGCGCCAGCAGCTTGGTGGGTCTTTCTAGCGGGGGGTCGCCGGCGCAGTTCTTC.

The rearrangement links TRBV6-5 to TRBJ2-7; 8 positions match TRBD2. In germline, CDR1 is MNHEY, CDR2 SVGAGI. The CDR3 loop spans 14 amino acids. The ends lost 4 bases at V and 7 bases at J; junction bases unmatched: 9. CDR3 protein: CASSSLVTSGEQYF. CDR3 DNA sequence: TGTGCCAGCAGTTCCCTTGTAACTAGCGGAGAGCAGTACTTC.

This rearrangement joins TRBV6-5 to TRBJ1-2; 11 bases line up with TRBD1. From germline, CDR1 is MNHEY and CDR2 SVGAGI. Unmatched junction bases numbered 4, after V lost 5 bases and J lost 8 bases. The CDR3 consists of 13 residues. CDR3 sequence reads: CASSRDRGEGYTF. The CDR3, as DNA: TGTGCCAGCAGTCGGGACAGGGGGGAGGGCTACACCTTC.

The CDR3 nucleotides read TGTGCCAGCAGTTTTTGGGGGACCGGGGAGCTGTTTTTT. Protein product: CASSFWGTGELFF. The rearrangement links TRBV27 to TRBJ2-2, with D perhaps assigned TRBD1 or TRBD2 (5 bases each). Germline CDR1 MNHEY, CDR2 SMNVEV (reference sequence). The V and J ends lost 3 bases and 5 bases respectively, with 7 bases between them. CDR3 size: 13 residues.

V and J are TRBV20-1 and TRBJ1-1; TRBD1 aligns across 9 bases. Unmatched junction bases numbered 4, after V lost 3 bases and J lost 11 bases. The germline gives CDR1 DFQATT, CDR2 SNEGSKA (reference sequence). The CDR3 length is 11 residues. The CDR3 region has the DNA TGCAGTGCTAGCGACAGGGGGTATGCTTTCTTT. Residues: CSASDRGYAFF.

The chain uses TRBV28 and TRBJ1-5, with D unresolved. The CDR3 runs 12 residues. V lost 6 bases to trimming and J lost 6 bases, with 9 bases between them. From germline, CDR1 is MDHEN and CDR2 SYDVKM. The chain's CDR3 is CASSAGVQPQHF. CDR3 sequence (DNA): TGTGCCAGCAGCGCCGGTGTTCAGCCCCAGCATTTT.

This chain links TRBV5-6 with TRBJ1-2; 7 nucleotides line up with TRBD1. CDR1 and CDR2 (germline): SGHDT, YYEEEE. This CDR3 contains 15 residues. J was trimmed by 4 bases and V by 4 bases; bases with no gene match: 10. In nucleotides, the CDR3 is TGTGCCAGCAGCCTTGACAGGGTCTTCGGCTATGGCTACACCTTC. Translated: CASSLDRVFGYGYTF.

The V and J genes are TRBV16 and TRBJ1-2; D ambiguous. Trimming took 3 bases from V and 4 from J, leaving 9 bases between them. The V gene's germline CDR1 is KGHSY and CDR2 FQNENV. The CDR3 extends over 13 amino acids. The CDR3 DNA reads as TGTGCCAGCAGCCACAGGATCCCCTATGGCTACACCTTC. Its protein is CASSHRIPYGYTF.

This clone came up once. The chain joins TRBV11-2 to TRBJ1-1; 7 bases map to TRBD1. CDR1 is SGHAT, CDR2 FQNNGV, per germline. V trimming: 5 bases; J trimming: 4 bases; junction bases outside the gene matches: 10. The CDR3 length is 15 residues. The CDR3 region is CASSRTGTDATEAFF. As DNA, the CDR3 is TGTGCCAGCAGCCGCACCGGGACAGACGCCACTGAAGCTTTCTTT.

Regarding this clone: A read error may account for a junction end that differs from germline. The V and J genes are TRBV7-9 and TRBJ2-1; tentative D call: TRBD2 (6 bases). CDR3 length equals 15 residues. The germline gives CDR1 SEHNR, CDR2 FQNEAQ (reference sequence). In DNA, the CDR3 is TGTGCCAGCAGTTTAGCGGAAACTACCTACAATGAGCAGTTCTTC. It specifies CASSLAETTYNEQFF.

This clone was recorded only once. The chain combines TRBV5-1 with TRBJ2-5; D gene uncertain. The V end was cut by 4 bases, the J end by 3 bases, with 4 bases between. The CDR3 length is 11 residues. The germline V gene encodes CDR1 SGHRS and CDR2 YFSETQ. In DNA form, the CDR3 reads TGCGCCAGCAGCGCAGAAGAGACCCAGTACTTC. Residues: CASSAEETQYF. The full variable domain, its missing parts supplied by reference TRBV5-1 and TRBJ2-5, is KAGVTQTPRYLIKTRGQQVTLSCSPISGHRSVSWYQQTPGQGLQFLFEYFSETQRNKGNFPGRFSGRQFSNSRSEMNVSTLELGDSALYLCASSAEETQYFGPGTRLLVL.